This T cell receptor (beta chain) stems from a study of blood T cells in healthy people across ages. The study recruited healthy Caucasian donors from Russia who were aged about 6 to 90. A second about 6 to 12 cycle PCR used barcoded and J-beta primers. TCRdb re-called the 5' RACE reads with MiXCR, one entry per CDR3 protein. The table shows roughly 680,000 distinct CDR3 sequences, with around 50% occurring only once. The V gene's germline CDR1 is SQVTM and CDR2 ANQGSEA. The CDR3 loop spans 13 amino acids. The V and J ends lost 3 bases and 6 bases, in that order; junction bases with no gene match: 5. This clonotype has a count of ten or more.

This rearrangement joins TRBV29-1 to TRBJ2-4; 7 nucleotides match TRBD2. Specimen: blood. The receptor's source is an elderly woman in good health. CDR3 sequence reads: CSVEIREGNIQYF. Here the CDR3 DNA reads TGCAGCGTTGAGATCAGGGAGGGAAACATTCAGTACTTC.